This T cell receptor (beta chain) was sequenced during a study of shared clonotypes between healthy human individuals. General study points: Of the naive CD4 clonotypes, around 4.9% were shared across four donors. Larger estimated richness was generally seen in naive subsets than in memory subsets.

Only CD45RO-negative cells positively selected for CCR7 counted as naive CD8 cells, so terminally differentiated effector memory CD45RA+ cells were excluded. Genomic DNA (from each subset) was split evenly across several immunoSEQ plates. Clones were sequenced by immunoSEQ multiplex PCR, and TCRdb holds only the in-frame ones, with some missing. The repertoire holds approximately 600,000 clones, with around 96% as singletons. Concerning this clone itself: Its target is not known.

The sequenced sample consisted of naive CD8+ T cells sorted from blood. The origin of this receptor is a woman aged 25 to 45 in good health.

CDR3 in DNA: TGTGCCAGCAGTTCAACGCAGGTTAACTATGGCTACACCTTC. The encoded protein is CASSSTQVNYGYTF. The chain is built from TRBV27 and TRBJ1-2; no definite D call. The V gene lost 4 bases and the J gene lost 1 base, with 10 bases spanning the gap. Germline V CDR1 and CDR2: MNHEY, SMNVEV (reference sequence). The CDR3 sequence is 14 residues long.